The entry that follows covers one T cell receptor beta chain sequence. Germline assignment: CDR1 SQVTM and CDR2 ANQGSEA. This CDR3 has 12 amino acids. Trimming removed 3 bases at V and 10 bases at J, with 13 bases between. The sample belongs to a study of shared clonotypes between healthy human individuals. The protocol was immunoSEQ multiplex PCR, while the TCRdb copy is restricted to in-frame clones and leaves out a portion. The sample lists about 2.4 million clones, approximately 93% seen once, with more than 0.35% in the top ten. Sequenced sample: naive CD4+ T cells from PBMCs. Subset of the sample: CD45RA+ positively selected. This receptor was obtained from a man between 18 and 35 years old in good health. Some clones in this sample may be carry-over from other donors' samples. The rearrangement uses TRBV29-1 and TRBJ2-1; unclear D gene. The CDR3 protein is CSVEKVGKEQFF. The DNA for the CDR3 is TGCAGCGTTGAGAAGGTGGGGAAAGAGCAGTTCTTC.